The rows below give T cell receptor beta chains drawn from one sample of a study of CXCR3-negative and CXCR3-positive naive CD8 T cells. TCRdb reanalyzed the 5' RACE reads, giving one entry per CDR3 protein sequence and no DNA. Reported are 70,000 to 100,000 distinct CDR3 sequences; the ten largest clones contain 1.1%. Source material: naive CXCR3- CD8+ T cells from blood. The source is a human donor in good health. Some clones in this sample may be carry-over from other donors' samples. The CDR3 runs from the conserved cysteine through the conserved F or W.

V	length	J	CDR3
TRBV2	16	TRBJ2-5	CASSESRGPAQETQYF
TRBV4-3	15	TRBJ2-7	CSSSQDDGPYYEQYF
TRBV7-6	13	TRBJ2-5	CASSLAAWETQYF
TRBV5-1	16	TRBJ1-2	CASSFLPGQGNYGYTF
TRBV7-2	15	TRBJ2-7	CASSLASVASYEQYF
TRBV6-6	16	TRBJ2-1	CASSYFVSGGEQEQFF
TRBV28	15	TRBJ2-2	CASSSYRVGSGELFF
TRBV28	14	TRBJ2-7	CASSLNSASYEQYF
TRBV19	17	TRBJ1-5	CASTFGDTQSSNQPQHF
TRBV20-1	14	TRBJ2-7	CSAKAPWGTYEQYF
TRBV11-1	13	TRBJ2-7	CASSSRSSYEQYF
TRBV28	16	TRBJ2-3	CASRPSESGRAGSQYF
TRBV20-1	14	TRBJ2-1	CSADQGAGYNEQFF
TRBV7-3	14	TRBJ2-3	CASSPSGYTDTQYF
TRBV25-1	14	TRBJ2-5	CASSGPQVQETQYF
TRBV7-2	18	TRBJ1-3	CASSGRIGTGLSGNTIYF
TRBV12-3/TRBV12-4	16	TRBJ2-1	CASSLDGGLAGGEQFF
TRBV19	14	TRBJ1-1	CASSIRGRNTEAFF
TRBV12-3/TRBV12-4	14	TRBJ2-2	CASSPGYSPGELFF
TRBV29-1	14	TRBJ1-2	CSVEDQGTGKGYTF
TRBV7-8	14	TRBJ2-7	CASSETGLDCEQYF
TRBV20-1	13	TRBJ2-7	CSARQESFYEQYF
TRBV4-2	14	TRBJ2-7	CASSQEDEGNEQYF
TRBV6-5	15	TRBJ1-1	CASSYSIGLETEAFF
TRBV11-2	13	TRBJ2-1	CASSLGSSAEQFF
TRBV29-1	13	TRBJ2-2	CSVDQGGTGELFF
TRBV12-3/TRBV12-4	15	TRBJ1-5	CASSFSWVGDQPQHF
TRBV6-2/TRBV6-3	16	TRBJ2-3	CASSYSRSERTDTQYF
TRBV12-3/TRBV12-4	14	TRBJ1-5	CASRWTGSNQPQHF
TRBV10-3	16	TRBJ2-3	CAIGESLAGSTDTQYF
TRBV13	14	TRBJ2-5	CASSSLDTQETQYF
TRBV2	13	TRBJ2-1	CASSAGLGDEQFF
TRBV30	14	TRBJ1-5	CAWNRGGGNQPQHF
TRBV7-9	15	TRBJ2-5	CASSFLLGIEETQYF
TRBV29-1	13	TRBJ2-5	CSARRRVQETQYF
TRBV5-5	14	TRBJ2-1	CASSIPDSDNEQFF
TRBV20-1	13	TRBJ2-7	CSASGTSVYEQYF
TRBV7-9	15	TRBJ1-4	CASSLERGVEEKLFF
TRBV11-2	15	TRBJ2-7	CASSLGSGVSYEQYF
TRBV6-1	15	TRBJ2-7	CASSEAGTGGGEQYF
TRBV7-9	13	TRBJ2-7	CASSYPTGVEQYF
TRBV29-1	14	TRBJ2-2	CSVGRPQGTGELFF
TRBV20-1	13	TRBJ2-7	CSARSGYSYEQYF
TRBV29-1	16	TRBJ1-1	CSVEFVPGQLNTEAFF
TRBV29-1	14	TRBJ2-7	CSVESQREAYEQYF
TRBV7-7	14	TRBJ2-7	CASSFGQGDYEQYF